One TCR beta chain is described in this entry. Its target is not known. Other DNA sequences within the sample encode an identical CDR3. Each subset's genomic DNA was shared equally among a number of immunoSEQ plates. Profiling relied on immunoSEQ multiplex PCR, and the TCRdb table lists in-frame clones only, not all of them. The sample has a few million clones, around 90% seen once. The data originate from a study of shared clonotypes between healthy human individuals. Whole-study findings and limits: Naive CD4 clonotype sharing across four donors was about 5%. It was anticipated that sequencing depth would influence how many clonotypes donors shared.

The source material was naive CD4+ T cells from PBMCs. Specified subset: CD45RA+ positively selected. This TCR was recovered from a man in his late teens or twenties in good health. Some clones in this sample may be carry-over from other donors' samples.

In DNA form, the CDR3 reads TGTGCCAGCAGCCCTGGACAGGGGCATGGCTACACCTTC. Protein sequence: CASSPGQGHGYTF. The chain joins TRBV7-2 to TRBJ1-2, with 9 bases fitting TRBD1. V dropped 5 bases and J dropped 6; count of bases not matched to a gene: 4. The CDR3 runs 13 residues. Germline assignment: CDR1 SGHTA and CDR2 FQGNSA.